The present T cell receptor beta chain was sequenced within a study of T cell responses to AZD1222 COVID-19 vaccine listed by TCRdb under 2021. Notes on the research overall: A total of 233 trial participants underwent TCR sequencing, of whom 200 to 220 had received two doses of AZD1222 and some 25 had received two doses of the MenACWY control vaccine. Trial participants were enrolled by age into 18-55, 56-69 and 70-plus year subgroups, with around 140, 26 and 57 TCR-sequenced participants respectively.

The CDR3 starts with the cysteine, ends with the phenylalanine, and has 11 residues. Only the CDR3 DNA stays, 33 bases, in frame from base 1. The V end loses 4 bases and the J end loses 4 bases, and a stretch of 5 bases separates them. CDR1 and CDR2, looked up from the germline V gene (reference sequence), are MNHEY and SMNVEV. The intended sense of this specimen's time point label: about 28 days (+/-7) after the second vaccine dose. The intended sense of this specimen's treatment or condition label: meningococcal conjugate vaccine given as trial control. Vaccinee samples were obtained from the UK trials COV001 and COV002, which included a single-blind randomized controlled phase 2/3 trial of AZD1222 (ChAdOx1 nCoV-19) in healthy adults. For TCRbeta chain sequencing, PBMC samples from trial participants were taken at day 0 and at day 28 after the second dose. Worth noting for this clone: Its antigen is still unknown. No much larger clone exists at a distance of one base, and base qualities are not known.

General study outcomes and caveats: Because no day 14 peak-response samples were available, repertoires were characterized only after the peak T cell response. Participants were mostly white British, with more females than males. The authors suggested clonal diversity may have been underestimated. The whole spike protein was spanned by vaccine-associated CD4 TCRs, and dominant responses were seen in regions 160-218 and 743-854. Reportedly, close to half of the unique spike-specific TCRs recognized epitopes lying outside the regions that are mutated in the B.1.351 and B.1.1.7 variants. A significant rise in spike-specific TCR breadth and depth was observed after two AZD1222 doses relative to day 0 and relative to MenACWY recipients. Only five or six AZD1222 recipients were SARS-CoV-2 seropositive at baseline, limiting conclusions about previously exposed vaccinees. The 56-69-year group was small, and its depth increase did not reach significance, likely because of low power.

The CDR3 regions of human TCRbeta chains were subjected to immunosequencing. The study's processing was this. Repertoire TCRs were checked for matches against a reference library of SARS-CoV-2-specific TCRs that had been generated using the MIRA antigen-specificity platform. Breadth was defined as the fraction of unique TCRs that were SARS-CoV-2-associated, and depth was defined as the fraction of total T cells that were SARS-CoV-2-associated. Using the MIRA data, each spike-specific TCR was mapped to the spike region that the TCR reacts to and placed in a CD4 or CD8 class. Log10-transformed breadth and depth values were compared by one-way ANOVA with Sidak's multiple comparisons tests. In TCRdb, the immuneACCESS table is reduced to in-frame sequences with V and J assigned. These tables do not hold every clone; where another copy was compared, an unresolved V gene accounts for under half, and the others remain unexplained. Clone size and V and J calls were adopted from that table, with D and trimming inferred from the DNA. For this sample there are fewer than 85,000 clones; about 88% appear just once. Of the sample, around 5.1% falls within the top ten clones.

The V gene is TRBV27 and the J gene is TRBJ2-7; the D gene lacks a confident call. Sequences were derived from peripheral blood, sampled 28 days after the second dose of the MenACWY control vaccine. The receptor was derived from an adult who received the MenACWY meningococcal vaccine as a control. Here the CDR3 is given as CASSSLYEQYF. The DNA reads TGTGCCAGCAGTTCGTTGTACGAGCAGTACTTC.